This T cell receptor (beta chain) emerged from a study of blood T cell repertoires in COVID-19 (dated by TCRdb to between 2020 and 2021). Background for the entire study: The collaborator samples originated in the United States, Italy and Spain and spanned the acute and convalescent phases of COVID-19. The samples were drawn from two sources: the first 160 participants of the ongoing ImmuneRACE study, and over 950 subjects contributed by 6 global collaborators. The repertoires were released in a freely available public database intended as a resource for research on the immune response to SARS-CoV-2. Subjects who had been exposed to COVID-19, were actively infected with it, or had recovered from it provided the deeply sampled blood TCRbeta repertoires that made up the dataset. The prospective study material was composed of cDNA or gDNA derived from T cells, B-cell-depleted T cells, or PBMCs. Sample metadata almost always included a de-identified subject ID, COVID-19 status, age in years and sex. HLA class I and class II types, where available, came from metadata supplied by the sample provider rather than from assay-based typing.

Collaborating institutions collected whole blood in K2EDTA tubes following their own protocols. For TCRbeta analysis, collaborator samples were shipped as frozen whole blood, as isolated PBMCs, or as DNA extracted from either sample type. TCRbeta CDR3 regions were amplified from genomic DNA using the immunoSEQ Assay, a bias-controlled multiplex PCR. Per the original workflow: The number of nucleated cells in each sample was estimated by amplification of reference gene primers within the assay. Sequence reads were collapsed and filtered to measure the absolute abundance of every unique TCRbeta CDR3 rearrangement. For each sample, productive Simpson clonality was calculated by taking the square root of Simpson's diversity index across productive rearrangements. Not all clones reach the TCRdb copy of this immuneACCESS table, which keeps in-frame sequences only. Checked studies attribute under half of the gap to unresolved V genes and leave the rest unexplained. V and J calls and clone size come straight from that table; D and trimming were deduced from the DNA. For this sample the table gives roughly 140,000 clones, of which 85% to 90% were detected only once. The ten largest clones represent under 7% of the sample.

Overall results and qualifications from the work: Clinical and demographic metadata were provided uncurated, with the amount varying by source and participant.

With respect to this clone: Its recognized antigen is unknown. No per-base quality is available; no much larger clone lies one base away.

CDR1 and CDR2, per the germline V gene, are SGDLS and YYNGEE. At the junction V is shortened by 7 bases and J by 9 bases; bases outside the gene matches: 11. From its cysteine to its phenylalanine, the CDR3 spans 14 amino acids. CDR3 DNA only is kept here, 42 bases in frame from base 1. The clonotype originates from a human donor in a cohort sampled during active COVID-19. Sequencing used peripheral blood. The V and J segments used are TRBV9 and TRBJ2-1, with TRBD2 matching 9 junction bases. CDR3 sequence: CASGLQREAREQFF. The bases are TGTGCCAGCGGGCTTCAGCGGGAGGCCCGTGAGCAGTTCTTC.